The 27 T cell receptor beta chains listed next were all sequenced from one sample in a study of blood T cell repertoires in COVID-19. Repertoires were generated with immunoSEQ multiplex PCR, while TCRdb's copy carries only in-frame clones and drops some. This table holds about 140,000 clones, 60% to 80% found once. Sequences were obtained from PBMCs or T cells enriched from blood (not recorded which). The source is a woman in her fifties or sixties who had recovered from COVID-19.

The CDR3 sequence: CASSPRRLEKLFF. CDR3 sequence (DNA): TGTGCCAGCTCACCCCGGAGGCTTGAAAAACTGTTTTTT. The V and J genes are TRBV18 and TRBJ1-4; D uncertain. V dropped 3 bases and J dropped 7 bases, with 9 bases sitting between them. The germline CDR1 and CDR2 sequences are KGHSH and LQKENI. This CDR3 region has 13 residues. The full variable domain, in which reference TRBV18 and TRBJ1-4 provide the parts outside the CDR3, is NAGVMQNPRHLVRRRGQEARLRCSPMKGHSHVYWYRQLPEEGLKFMVYLQKENIIDESGMPKERFSAEFPKEGPSILRIQQVVRGDSAAYFCASSPRRLEKLFFGSGTQLSVL.

This clone was detected once. The genes are TRBV3-1 (or the pseudogene TRBV3-2) and TRBJ1-2, with D maybe TRBD1 (5 bases). V was cut by 4 bases and J by 2 bases, with 17 bases left in between. The germline V gene encodes CDR1 LGHDT and CDR2 YNNKEL (reference sequence). There are 16 residues in the CDR3. The CDR3 sequence: CASSPRQRQQNYGYTF. The CDR3 region has the DNA TGTGCCAGCAGCCCTAGACAGAGACAGCAGAACTATGGCTACACCTTC.

The V and J genes are TRBV13 and TRBJ2-7; D perhaps matches TRBD1 (5 bases). Trimming shortened V by 6 bases and J by 4 bases, and 13 bases separated the two germline ends. Germline assignment: CDR1 PRHDT and CDR2 FYEKMQ (reference sequence). The CDR3 runs 13 residues. The CDR3 sequence: CASSPQGLYEQYF. The CDR3 DNA sequence: TGTGCCAGCAGTCCTCAGGGTCTGTACGAGCAGTACTTC.

This chain connects TRBV4-1 to TRBJ1-3, with 7 bases lining up with TRBD1. There are 16 residues in the CDR3. CDR1 and CDR2 from the germline V gene are MGHRA and YSYEKL. V shed 3 bases and J 4 bases; nucleotides not matched to a gene: 9. The CDR3 DNA reads as TGCGCCAGCAGCCACCCAGGGGGATTATCGGGAAACACCATATATTTT. Its translation is CASSHPGGLSGNTIYF.

The rearrangement joins TRBV28 to TRBJ1-3, with 7 bases that match TRBD1. CDR1 MDHEN and CDR2 SYDVKM come from the germline V gene. The CDR3 runs 16 residues. V lost 7 bases and J lost 0; bases outside the gene matches: 9. For the CDR3, the DNA is TGTGCCAGCACCCCGACAGGGACTAGCTCTGGAAACACCATATATTTT. Protein sequence: CASTPTGTSSGNTIYF.

This sequence joins TRBV7-8 and TRBJ1-6; weak D call: TRBD1 (6 bases). Germline loops: CDR1 SGHVS, CDR2 FQNEAQ. The CDR3 spans 15 residues. V gave up 5 bases and J gave up 9 bases, with 17 bases separating them. The CDR3 spells CASSGTRGRASPLHF. In DNA, the CDR3 is TGTGCCAGCAGCGGAACCAGGGGTAGGGCTTCACCCCTCCACTTT.

The chain links TRBV7-9 to TRBJ2-7; maybe TRBD1 (5 bases). The germline CDR1 and CDR2 sequences are SEHNR and FQNEAQ (reference sequence). The V end was cut by 5 bases, the J end by 9 bases, with 11 bases between. The CDR3 contains 11 residues. The CDR3 region is CASSAGLGQYF. For the CDR3, the DNA is TGTGCCAGCAGCGCAGGGCTCGGGCAGTACTTC.

This rearrangement joins TRBV4-1 to TRBJ1-3, with D perhaps matching TRBD1 (5 bases). This CDR3 is built from 16 residues. The V gene lost 1 base and the J gene lost 7 bases, with 17 bases spanning the gap. The germline CDR1 and CDR2 sequences are MGHRA and YSYEKL. Here the CDR3 DNA reads TGCGCCAGCAGCCAAGTGTCCAGCAGGGCGCGGAACACCATATATTTT. Protein product: CASSQVSSRARNTIYF.

This clone was recorded once. The chain carries TRBV2 and TRBJ2-7; a possible D gene is TRBD2 (5 bases). CDR1 is SNHLY, CDR2 FYNNEI, per germline. With 7 bases removed from V and 3 bases from J, the gap between germline ends came to 13 bases. The CDR3 totals 13 residues. The CDR3 nucleotides read TGTGCCAGCACGACCCCTAGCCTCTACGAGCAGTACTTC. It translates to CASTTPSLYEQYF.

The rearrangement links TRBV10-2 to TRBJ1-1; D unresolved. V was shortened by 6 bases and J by 4 bases, with 9 bases between the two germline ends. CDR3 length: 12 amino acids. Per the germline V gene, CDR1 is WSHSY and CDR2 is SAAADI. CDR3 amino acids: CASSGRITEAFF. In DNA form, the CDR3 reads TGCGCCAGCAGCGGGAGAATCACTGAAGCTTTCTTT.

There are a few counts of this clone. This rearrangement joins TRBV29-1 to TRBJ2-7, with D perhaps TRBD2 (5 bases). Germline lookup yields CDR1 SQVTM and CDR2 ANQGSEA. Between the trimmed V and J ends, which lost 8 bases and 0 bases, there was a span of 11 bases. The CDR3 has 12 residues. CDR3 amino acids: CSFGLNSYEQYF. The DNA for the CDR3 is TGCAGCTTTGGACTGAACTCCTACGAGCAGTACTTC.

The chain uses TRBV28 and TRBJ2-3, with 7 nucleotides matching TRBD1. CDR3 length equals 14 residues. After removal of 4 bases from V and 10 bases from J, the junction contained 11 bases not matched to a gene. From germline, CDR1 is MDHEN and CDR2 SYDVKM. The DNA of the CDR3 is TGTGCCAGCAGTTGGGGGACAGACTCACTGCCGCAGTATTTT. Translating it yields CASSWGTDSLPQYF.

The rearrangement links TRBV10-3 to TRBJ1-4; 10 bases match TRBD1. Trimming took 6 bases from V and 6 from J; bases not matched to a gene: 10. Per germline, CDR1 ENHRY and CDR2 SYGVKD. This CDR3 contains 16 residues. Written as DNA, the CDR3 is TGTGCCATCAGGACCGGGACAGGGGACTCCGATGAAAAACTGTTTTTT. Its protein is CAIRTGTGDSDEKLFF.

CDR3 nucleotide sequence: TGCGCCAGCAGCTTGACAGGGGGAGGAACTGAAGCTTTCTTT. Translation: CASSLTGGGTEAFF. The genes are TRBV5-1 and TRBJ1-1, with 8 bases that match TRBD1. The CDR3 totals 14 residues. Germline V CDR1 and CDR2: SGHRS, YFSETQ. The V segment lost 1 base and the J segment 5 bases; nucleotides outside the gene matches: 4.

This chain joins TRBV10-1 and TRBJ1-2; 7 bases are shared with TRBD1. The CDR3 contains 15 residues. With V trimmed by 10 bases and J by 4 bases, 15 bases remained unmatched. Per the germline V gene, CDR1 is WNHNN and CDR2 is SYGVQD (reference sequence). The CDR3 DNA reads as TGCGCCACTACGAGACAGGGTGGCCCCCTCTATGGCTACACCTTC. Its translation is CATTRQGGPLYGYTF.

J is TRBJ1-2 and V is TRBV7-8; 7 nucleotides align to TRBD1. CDR3 length equals 13 residues. Trimming removed 5 bases from V and 2 bases from J; junction bases left unmatched: 2. Germline-derived CDR1 and CDR2 are SGHVS and FQNEAQ. CDR3 DNA: TGTGCCAGCAGCGAGGGACAGAACTATGGCTACACCTTC. It yields the protein CASSEGQNYGYTF.

The genes are TRBV10-3 and TRBJ1-1, with D possibly being TRBD1 (5 bases). The CDR3 is made up of 17 amino acids. CDR1 ENHRY and CDR2 SYGVKD come from the germline V gene. The V gene lost 2 bases and the J gene lost 5 bases, with 21 bases spanning the gap. CDR3 in amino acids: CAISELLPGGVDTEAFF. The CDR3 DNA reads TGTGCCATCAGTGAGCTCTTACCCGGGGGAGTGGATACTGAAGCTTTCTTT.

J is TRBJ1-2 and V is TRBV6-1; 11 nucleotides match TRBD1. This CDR3 has 15 residues. CDR1 is MNHNS and CDR2 is SASEGT in the germline V gene. The V gene end was trimmed by 3 bases and the J gene end by 7 bases; junction bases not matched to a gene: 7. The CDR3 region is CASSDLPGQGGGYTF. In nucleotides, the CDR3 is TGTGCCAGCAGTGACCTTCCGGGACAGGGGGGTGGCTACACCTTC.

V and J are TRBV28 and TRBJ2-6; a weak D match, TRBD1 (6 bases). Germline CDR1 and CDR2: MDHEN and SYDVKM. The CDR3 covers 15 residues. V dropped 6 bases and J dropped 1 base, with 10 bases sitting between them. The CDR3 spells CASRGAGSGANVLTF. CDR3 in DNA: TGTGCCAGCAGGGGGGCCGGGTCTGGGGCCAACGTCCTGACTTTC.

In this sample, this clone turned up a few times. DNA for the CDR3: TGTGCCAGCAGTTACTCAGGAGCGGGGCGGGACAATGAGCAGTTCTTC. Translating gives CASSYSGAGRDNEQFF. The chain carries TRBV6-5 and TRBJ2-1; 7 bases are a match to TRBD2. The CDR3 is 16 amino acids. In germline, CDR1 is MNHEY, CDR2 SVGAGI. Unmatched junction bases numbered 7, after V lost 0 bases and J lost 5 bases.

The rearrangement uses TRBV5-6 and TRBJ2-5, with D possibly TRBD1 on 5 matching bases. The V and J ends lost 6 bases and 5 bases respectively, with 17 bases between them. The CDR3 sequence is 14 residues long. Germline assignment: CDR1 SGHDT and CDR2 YYEEEE. CDR3 coding DNA: TGTGCCAGCACCGTCACTGGGGCGCGGGAGACCCAGTACTTC. Amino acids: CASTVTGARETQYF. Combining the CDR3 with reference TRBV5-6 and TRBJ2-5 gives the whole variable domain DAGVTQSPTHLIKTRGQQVTLRCSPKSGHDTVSWYQQALGQGPQFIFQYYEEEERQRGNFPDRFSGHQFPNYSSELNVNALLLGDSALYLCASTVTGARETQYFGPGTRLLVL.

This chain links TRBV18 with TRBJ2-3; the match to TRBD2 covers 10 bases. Germline-derived CDR1 and CDR2 are KGHSH and LQKENI. This CDR3 is 17 amino acids long. V lost 2 bases to trimming and J lost 5 bases; unmatched junction nucleotides: 10. Here the CDR3 reads CASSPTASGGIRDTQYF. In nucleotides, the CDR3 is TGTGCCAGCTCACCAACGGCTAGCGGGGGTATAAGAGATACGCAGTATTTT. The full variable domain, rest sourced from reference TRBV18 and TRBJ2-3, is NAGVMQNPRHLVRRRGQEARLRCSPMKGHSHVYWYRQLPEEGLKFMVYLQKENIIDESGMPKERFSAEFPKEGPSILRIQQVVRGDSAAYFCASSPTASGGIRDTQYFGPGTRLTVL.

This rearrangement joins TRBV4-1 to TRBJ2-1, with D tentatively TRBD1 (6 bases). The ends were cut back, 0 bases at V and 0 bases at J, with 12 bases in the middle. The CDR3 runs to 17 residues. Germline CDR1 is MGHRA and CDR2 is YSYEKL. The CDR3 protein is CASSQDLGRGSYNEQFF. The DNA for the CDR3 is TGCGCCAGCAGCCAAGATCTCGGCAGGGGCTCCTACAATGAGCAGTTCTTC.

The chain carries TRBV7-9 and TRBJ2-7, with D tentatively TRBD2 (5 bases). Germline V CDR1 and CDR2: SEHNR, FQNEAQ (reference sequence). The CDR3 extends over 13 amino acids. Trimming removed 7 bases from V and 0 bases from J, with 10 bases in between. CDR3 sequence reads: CASNPRGSYEQYF. DNA of the CDR3: TGTGCCAGCAACCCCCGGGGCTCCTACGAGCAGTACTTC.

This chain joins TRBV5-5 and TRBJ2-5; 10 bases are a match to TRBD2. The CDR3 loop spans 15 amino acids. V was pared by 2 bases and J by 2 bases, with 3 bases of the junction left unmatched. Per germline, CDR1 SGHKS and CDR2 YYEKEE (reference sequence). The CDR3 here is CASSFQAGGQETQYF. The DNA for the CDR3 is TGTGCCAGCAGCTTTCAAGCGGGGGGGCAAGAGACCCAGTACTTC.

The J gene is TRBJ2-1, the V gene TRBV7-8; 8 nucleotides align to TRBD2. V was pared by 4 bases and J by 7 bases, with 6 bases of the junction left unmatched. The germline gives CDR1 SGHVS, CDR2 FQNEAQ. This CDR3 is 14 amino acids long. The CDR3 DNA is TGTGCCAGCAGCTCTAGACCTAGCGGGAATGAGCAGTTCTTC. This sequence encodes CASSSRPSGNEQFF.

This sequence joins TRBV21-1 and TRBJ1-5; TRBD1 reflects the table's D call only, with no check against the DNA. TRBV21-1 is termed a pseudogene. This CDR3 has 19 amino acids. The CDR3 DNA reads as TGTGCCAGCAGCGAAAACCGGACAGTCCGTGGGAATAGCAATCAGCCCCAGCATTTT. Residues: CASSENRTVRGNSNQPQHF.